Below, 2 T cell receptor beta chains from the same sample are listed, as sequenced in a study of regulatory T cells in long-lasting Graves disease. Investigators prepared the TCR beta libraries by applying iRepertoire HTBI primers and Arm-PCR of CDR3 regions. TCRdb recomputed calls from the multiplex PCR reads with MiXCR, one row per CDR3 protein. The data hold roughly 220,000 distinct CDR3 sequences, with about a sixth observed a single time. As to time point: newly diagnosed GD, antithyroid drugs for less than 3 months. From RNA extracted from PBMCs, the TCR library was made. Material: peripheral blood mononuclear cells (PBMCs), obtained at new diagnosis, from a patient treated with antithyroid drugs. These TCRs come from a female donor with Graves disease.

The sample holds many counts of this clonotype. The CDR3 sequence is CASSLLGPAGTDTQYF. DNA for the CDR3: TGTGCCAGCAGCTTGTTAGGGCCGGCCGGCACAGATACGCAGTATTTT. The V and J genes are TRBV5-6 and TRBJ2-3; D remains unclear. CDR1 SGHDT and CDR2 YYEEEE come from the germline V gene. The germline V and J ends were trimmed by 1 base and 1 base, with 13 bases remaining between them. This CDR3 has 16 residues.

This clonotype was detected ten times or more. This chain connects TRBV27 to TRBJ1-5; D remains ambiguous. V was trimmed by 6 bases and J by 5 bases, leaving 11 bases between them. From germline, CDR1 is MNHEY and CDR2 SMNVEV (reference sequence). The CDR3 covers 13 residues. DNA of the CDR3: TGTGCCAGCAGCGAAAAGACCTATCAGCCCCAGCATTTT. Its protein product is CASSEKTYQPQHF.